This T cell receptor beta chain was sequenced during a study of vaccination and CD4 T cells after COVID-19. Study at large: Investigators stimulated cells with overlapping spike peptides drawn from SARS-CoV-2, HCoV-NL63, HCoV-OC43 and HCoV-229E.

Germline-derived CDR1 and CDR2 are SGHTS and YDEGEE. Trimming removed 3 bases from V and 6 bases from J; junction bases left unmatched: 9. This CDR3 has 15 amino acids. With regard to this clonotype: What it recognizes is unknown.

The Oncomine TCR Beta short-read assay was what sequenced the DNA obtained from cultured CD4+ T cells. TCRdb used MiXCR to reprocess the PCR reads, holding one entry per CDR3 protein. The sample carries 12,000 or so distinct CDR3 sequences, roughly half recorded once. Treatment: roughly 11-day PBMC culture with coronavirus spike peptide pools or control peptides (ViraFEST assay). This TCR was sampled from a human donor with COVID-19. Sequenced material: cultured CD4+ T cells from blood, taken after SARS-CoV-2 vaccination. This chain joins TRBV5-8 and TRBJ1-5, with 7 nucleotides matching TRBD1. The CDR3, as DNA: TGTGCCAGCAGCTGGATGACAGGGAAAGGTCAGCCCCAGCATTTT. It specifies CASSWMTGKGQPQHF.